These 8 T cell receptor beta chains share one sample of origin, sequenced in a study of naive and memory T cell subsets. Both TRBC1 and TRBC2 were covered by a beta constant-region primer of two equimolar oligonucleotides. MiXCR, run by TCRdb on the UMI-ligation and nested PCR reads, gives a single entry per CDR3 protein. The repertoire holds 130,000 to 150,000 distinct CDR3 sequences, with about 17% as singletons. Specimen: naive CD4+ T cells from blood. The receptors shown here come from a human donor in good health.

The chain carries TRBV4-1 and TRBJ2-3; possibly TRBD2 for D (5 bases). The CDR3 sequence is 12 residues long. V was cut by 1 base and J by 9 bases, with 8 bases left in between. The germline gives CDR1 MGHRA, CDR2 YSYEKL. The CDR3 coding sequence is TGCGCCAGCAGCCAAGGCCCGGGGACGCAGTATTTT. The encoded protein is CASSQGPGTQYF.

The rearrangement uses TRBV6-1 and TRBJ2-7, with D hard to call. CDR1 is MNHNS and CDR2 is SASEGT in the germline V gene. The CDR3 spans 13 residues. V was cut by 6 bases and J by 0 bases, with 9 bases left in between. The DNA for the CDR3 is TGTGCCAGCAGACGCACAGCCTCCTACGAGCAGTACTTC. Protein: CASRRTASYEQYF.

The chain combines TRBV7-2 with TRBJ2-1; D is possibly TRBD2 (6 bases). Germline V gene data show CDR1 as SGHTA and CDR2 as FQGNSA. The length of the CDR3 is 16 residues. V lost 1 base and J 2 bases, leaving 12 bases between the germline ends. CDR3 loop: CASSLDRDWAYNEQFF. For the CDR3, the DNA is TGTGCCAGCAGCTTAGATCGGGACTGGGCCTACAATGAGCAGTTCTTC. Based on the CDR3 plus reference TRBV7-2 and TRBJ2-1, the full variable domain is GAGVSQSPSNKVTEKGKDVELRCDPISGHTALYWYRQSLGQGLEFLIYFQGNSAPDKSGLPSDRFSAERTGGSVSTLTIQRTQQEDSAVYLCASSLDRDWAYNEQFFGPGTRLTVL.

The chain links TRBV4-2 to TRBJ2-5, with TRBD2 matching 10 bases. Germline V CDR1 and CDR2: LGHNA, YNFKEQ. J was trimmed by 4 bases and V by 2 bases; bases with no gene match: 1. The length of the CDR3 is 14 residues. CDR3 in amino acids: CASSQPSGRETQYF. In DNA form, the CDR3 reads TGTGCCAGCAGCCAACCTAGCGGGAGAGAGACCCAGTACTTC.

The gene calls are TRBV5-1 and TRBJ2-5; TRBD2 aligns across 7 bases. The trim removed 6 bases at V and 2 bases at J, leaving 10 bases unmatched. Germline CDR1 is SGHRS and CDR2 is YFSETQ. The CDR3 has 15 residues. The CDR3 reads CASTRRGSWQETQYF. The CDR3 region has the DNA TGCGCCAGCACGCGGCGCGGGAGCTGGCAAGAGACCCAGTACTTC.

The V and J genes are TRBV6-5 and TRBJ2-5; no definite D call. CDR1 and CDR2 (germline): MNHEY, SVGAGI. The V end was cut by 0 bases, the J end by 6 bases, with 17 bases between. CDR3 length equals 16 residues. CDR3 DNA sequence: TGTGCCAGCAGTTACTCGATGTCAGAAGGCCGGAAGACCCAGTACTTC. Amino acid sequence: CASSYSMSEGRKTQYF.

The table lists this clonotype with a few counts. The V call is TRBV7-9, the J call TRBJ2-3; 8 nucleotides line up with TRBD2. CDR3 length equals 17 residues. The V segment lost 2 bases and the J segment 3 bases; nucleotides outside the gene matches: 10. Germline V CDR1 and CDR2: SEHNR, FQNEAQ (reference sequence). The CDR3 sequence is CASSLWRAGVLTDTQYF. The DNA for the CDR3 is TGTGCCAGCAGCTTATGGAGAGCGGGAGTCTTGACAGATACGCAGTATTTT.

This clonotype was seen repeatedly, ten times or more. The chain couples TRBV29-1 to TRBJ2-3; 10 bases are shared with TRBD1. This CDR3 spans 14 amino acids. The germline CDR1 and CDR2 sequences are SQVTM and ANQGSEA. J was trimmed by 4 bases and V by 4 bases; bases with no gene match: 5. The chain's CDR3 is CSVAWTGGADTQYF. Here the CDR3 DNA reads TGCAGCGTTGCTTGGACAGGGGGGGCAGATACGCAGTATTTT.